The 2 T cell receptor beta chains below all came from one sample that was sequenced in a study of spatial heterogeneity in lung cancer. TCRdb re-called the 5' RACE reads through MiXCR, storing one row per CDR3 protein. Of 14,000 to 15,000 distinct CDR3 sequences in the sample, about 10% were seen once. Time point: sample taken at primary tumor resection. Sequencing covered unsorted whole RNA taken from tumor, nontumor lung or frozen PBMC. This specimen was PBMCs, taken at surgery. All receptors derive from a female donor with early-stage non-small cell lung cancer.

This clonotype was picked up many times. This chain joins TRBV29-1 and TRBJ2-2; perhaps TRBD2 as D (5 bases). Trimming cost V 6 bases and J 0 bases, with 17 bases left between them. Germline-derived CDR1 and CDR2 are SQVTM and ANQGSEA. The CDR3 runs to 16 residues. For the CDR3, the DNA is TGCAGCGTAAAAGGACTCTCTGTCGCGAACACCGGGGAGCTGTTTTTT. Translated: CSVKGLSVANTGELFF.

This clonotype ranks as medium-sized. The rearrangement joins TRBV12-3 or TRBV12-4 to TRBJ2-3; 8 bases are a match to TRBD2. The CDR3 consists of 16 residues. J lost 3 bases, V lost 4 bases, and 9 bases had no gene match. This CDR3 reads CASSSQRGGRTDTQYF. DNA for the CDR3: TGTGCCAGCAGTTCCCAACGGGGGGGCCGGACAGATACGCAGTATTTT.